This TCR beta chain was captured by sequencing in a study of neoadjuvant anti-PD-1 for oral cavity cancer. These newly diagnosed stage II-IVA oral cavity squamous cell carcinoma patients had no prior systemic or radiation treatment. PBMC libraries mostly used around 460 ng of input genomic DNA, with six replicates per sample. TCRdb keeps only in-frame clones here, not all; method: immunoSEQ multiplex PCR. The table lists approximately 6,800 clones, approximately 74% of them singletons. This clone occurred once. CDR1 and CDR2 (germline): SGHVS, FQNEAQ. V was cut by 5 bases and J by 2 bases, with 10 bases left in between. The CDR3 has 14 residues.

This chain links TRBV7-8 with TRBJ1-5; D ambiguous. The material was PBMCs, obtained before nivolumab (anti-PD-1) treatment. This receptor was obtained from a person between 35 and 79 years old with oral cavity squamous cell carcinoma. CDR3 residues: CASSPSSGNQPQHF. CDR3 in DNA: TGTGCCAGCAGCCCTAGTTCGGGCAATCAGCCCCAGCATTTT. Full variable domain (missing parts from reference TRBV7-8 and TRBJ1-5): GAGVSQSPRYKVAKRGQDVALRCDPISGHVSLFWYQQALGQGPEFLTYFQNEAQLDKSGLPSDRFFAERPEGSVSTLKIQRTQQEDSAVYLCASSPSSGNQPQHFGDGTRLSIL.